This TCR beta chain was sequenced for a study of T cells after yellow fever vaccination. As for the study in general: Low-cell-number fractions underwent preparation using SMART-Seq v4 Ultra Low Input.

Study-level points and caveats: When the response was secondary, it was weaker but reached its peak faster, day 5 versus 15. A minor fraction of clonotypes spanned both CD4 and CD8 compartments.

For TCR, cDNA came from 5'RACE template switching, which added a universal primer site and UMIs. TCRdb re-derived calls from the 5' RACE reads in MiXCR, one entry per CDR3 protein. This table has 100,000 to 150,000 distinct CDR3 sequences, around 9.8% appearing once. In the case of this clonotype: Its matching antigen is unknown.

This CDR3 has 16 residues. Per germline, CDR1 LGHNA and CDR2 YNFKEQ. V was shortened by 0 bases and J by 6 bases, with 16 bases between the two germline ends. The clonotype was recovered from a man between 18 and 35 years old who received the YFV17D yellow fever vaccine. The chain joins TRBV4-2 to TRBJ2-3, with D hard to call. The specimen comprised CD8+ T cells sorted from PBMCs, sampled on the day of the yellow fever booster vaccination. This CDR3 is CASSQDRNAGLDTQYF. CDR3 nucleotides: TGTGCCAGCAGCCAAGATAGGAACGCCGGGTTGGATACGCAGTATTTT.